One sample yielded the 17 T cell receptor beta chains listed below, sequenced in a study of T-cell memory formation after mild COVID-19 (dated by TCRdb to 2020 to 2023). The library relied on 5' RACE. Reads for this sample came from an Illumina NovaSeq 6000. TCRdb trimmed the raw reads at Q25, called clones with MiXCR and kept productive beta chains. Every distinct CDR3 protein forms one entry, paired with its most common genes and DNA. Across this sample there are a few hundred thousand distinct CDR3 sequences, with about 16% seen only once. Clones ranked in the top ten supply 20% to 25% of the sample. The sequenced material came from PBMCs or a T cell subset sorted from them (not recorded which). The receptors here all came from a young man who had mild COVID-19 (a few samples of this study predate the infection). The sample titles of this study are shuffled in the database, so cell type and time point are left out; the donor was told from shared clones.

The chain recombines TRBV6-1 with TRBJ1-2; TRBD1 is a possible D gene (5 bases). This CDR3 is 13 amino acids long. Germline V gene sequence: CDR1 MNHNS, CDR2 SASEGT. With 3 bases removed from V and 6 bases from J, the gap between germline ends came to 11 bases. CDR3 DNA: TGTGCCAGCAGTGAGCAGGGTCTGGATGGCTACACCTTC. Its protein is CASSEQGLDGYTF.

This clonotype was seen more than once but under ten times. The genes are TRBV29-1 and TRBJ2-2; TRBD1 is a possible D gene (6 bases). Between the trimmed V and J ends, which lost 7 bases and 3 bases, there was a span of 15 bases. Germline V gene sequence: CDR1 SQVTM, CDR2 ANQGSEA. This CDR3 has 14 amino acids. The CDR3 nucleotides read TGCAGCGGGAAGGAGACAGGCCACACCGGGGAGCTGTTTTTT. It is translated as CSGKETGHTGELFF.

This clonotype was seen at least ten times. V is TRBV7-2 and J is TRBJ1-1; D might be TRBD1 (5 bases). The CDR3 runs 11 residues. With 6 bases removed from V and 11 bases from J, the gap between germline ends came to 13 bases. The germline CDR1 and CDR2 sequences are SGHTA and FQGNSA. The CDR3 nucleotides are TGTGCCAGCAGGCTCGAAGAGGGGGCTTTCTTT. Its translation: CASRLEEGAFF.

The chain combines TRBV4-1 with TRBJ1-1; TRBD1 might be the D (5 bases). V dropped 1 base and J dropped 6 bases, with 21 bases sitting between them. The germline V gene has CDR1 MGHRA and CDR2 YSYEKL. The CDR3 contains 17 residues. CDR3 nucleotides: TGCGCCAGCAGCCAAGGGTTGGCGCTGACGCCGGGGGCTGAAGCTTTCTTT. Protein: CASSQGLALTPGAEAFF.

This clonotype was seen many times. The chain recombines TRBV7-2 with TRBJ2-2; D possibly uses TRBD1 or TRBD2 (5 bases each). V lost 4 bases and J lost 5, with 14 bases in between. This CDR3 has 15 residues. Germline CDR1 is SGHTA and CDR2 is FQGNSA. Here the CDR3 reads CASSSPRQRTGELFF. The CDR3 DNA follows: TGTGCCAGCAGCTCCCCCCGACAGCGGACCGGGGAGCTGTTTTTT.

The CDR3 sequence: CASSGQGSKNEQFF. CDR3 DNA sequence: TGTGCCAGCAGCGGACAGGGATCGAAAAATGAGCAGTTCTTC. The genes are TRBV7-9 and TRBJ2-1; TRBD1 agrees at 8 bases. Losses at the gene ends were 5 bases for V and 7 bases for J; bases not matched to a gene: 7. Looked up from germline, CDR1 is SEHNR and CDR2 is FQNEAQ (reference sequence). This CDR3 is 14 amino acids long. The full variable domain, completed using reference TRBV7-9 and TRBJ2-1, is DTGVSQNPRHKITKRGQNVTFRCDPISEHNRLYWYRQTLGQGPEFLTYFQNEAQLEKSRLLSDRFSAERPKGSFSTLEIQRTEQGDSAMYLCASSGQGSKNEQFFGPGTRLTVL.

A few counts support this clonotype. The chain is built from TRBV4-2 and TRBJ1-1; D is unclear. The germline gives CDR1 LGHNA, CDR2 YNFKEQ. The CDR3 totals 13 residues. The V end lost 0 bases, the J end lost 6 bases, and 8 bases lay between the germline ends. DNA of the CDR3: TGTGCCAGCAGCCAAGAGGGCCCCTCTGAAGCTTTCTTT. This gives the protein CASSQEGPSEAFF.

This clonotype has a count of ten or more. The chain employs TRBV7-2 and TRBJ1-2; 8 nucleotides agree with TRBD1. The length of the CDR3 is 14 residues. Looked up from germline, CDR1 is SGHTA and CDR2 is FQGNSA. V was clipped by 1 base and J by 2 bases; unmatched bases: 0. This CDR3 reads CASSLGTGNYGYTF. The CDR3 coding sequence is TGTGCCAGCAGCTTAGGGACAGGGAACTATGGCTACACCTTC.

In its sample, this clonotype was seen many times. This sequence joins TRBV7-2 and TRBJ1-2, with D possibly being TRBD1 (5 bases). Germline CDR1 reads SGHTA; CDR2 reads FQGNSA. The V gene lost 5 bases and the J gene lost 8 bases, with 15 bases spanning the gap. CDR3 length: 13 residues. The CDR3 is CASSATYRSGYTF. The DNA for the CDR3 is TGTGCCAGCAGCGCGACGTACAGGAGCGGCTACACCTTC.

At least ten counts were recorded for this clonotype. The rearrangement joins TRBV6-5 to TRBJ2-1; D is perhaps TRBD2 (5 bases). Per the germline V gene, CDR1 is MNHEY and CDR2 is SVGAGI. V was cut by 6 bases and J by 1 base, with 13 bases left in between. The CDR3 totals 15 residues. The CDR3, as DNA: TGTGCCAGCAGCCCCGACGGAGGTTCCTACAATGAGCAGTTCTTC. Translating it yields CASSPDGGSYNEQFF.

This chain uses TRBV7-8 with TRBJ2-5, with TRBD2 matching 7 bases. The CDR3 runs to 15 residues. V gave up 7 bases and J gave up 4 bases; unmatched junction bases: 12. Germline V gives CDR1 SGHVS, CDR2 FQNEAQ. The chain's CDR3 is CASTTREGGLETQYF. In DNA form, the CDR3 reads TGTGCCAGCACCACCAGGGAGGGAGGACTAGAGACCCAGTACTTC.

This clonotype was observed a few times. The chain carries TRBV20-1 and TRBJ2-5; 7 nucleotides line up with TRBD2. The CDR3 totals 14 residues. Germline lookup yields CDR1 DFQATT and CDR2 SNEGSKA (reference sequence). CDR3 sequence reads: CSVLPAAGKETQYF. The CDR3 DNA sequence: TGCAGCGTACTCCCTGCAGCGGGGAAAGAGACCCAGTACTTC.

In its sample, this clonotype was seen a few times. This rearrangement joins TRBV7-9 to TRBJ2-2; 9 bases line up with TRBD2. This CDR3 region has 15 residues. The V segment lost 5 bases and the J segment 5 bases; nucleotides outside the gene matches: 6. Germline values: CDR1 SEHNR, CDR2 FQNEAQ (reference sequence). The CDR3: CASSAGLARTGELFF. For the CDR3, the DNA is TGTGCCAGCAGCGCGGGACTAGCTAGGACCGGGGAGCTGTTTTTT.

The rearrangement joins TRBV25-1 to TRBJ1-1; D is unresolved. Germline loops: CDR1 MGHDK, CDR2 SYGVNS. The CDR3 totals 12 residues. Between the trimmed V and J ends, which lost 2 bases and 10 bases, there was a span of 11 bases. CDR3: CASSEVGTVAFF. CDR3 DNA sequence: TGTGCCAGCAGTGAAGTGGGTACGGTAGCTTTCTTT.

The J gene is TRBJ1-5, the V gene TRBV12-3 or TRBV12-4, with D possibly TRBD1 on 6 matching bases. V was trimmed by 2 bases and J by 5 bases, leaving 10 bases between them. The CDR3 runs to 14 residues. CDR3 nucleotides: TGTGCCAGCAGTTTATCGACAGGCTATCAGCCCCAGCATTTT. Translating gives CASSLSTGYQPQHF.

The chain joins TRBV11-2 to TRBJ1-1, with D hard to call. V lost 5 bases and J lost 7, with 8 bases in between. The germline V gene has CDR1 SGHAT and CDR2 FQNNGV. This CDR3 is built from 11 residues. CDR3 in amino acids: CASSPRGEAFF. In DNA, the CDR3 is TGTGCCAGCAGCCCCCGGGGTGAAGCTTTCTTT.

The J gene is TRBJ2-5, the V gene TRBV5-1; 7 bases align to TRBD2. The trim removed 2 bases at V and 3 bases at J, leaving 10 bases unmatched. The CDR3 runs to 16 residues. CDR1 is SGHRS and CDR2 is YFSETQ in the germline V gene. The CDR3 coding sequence is TGCGCCAGCAGCTTTGGGAGGGGCGGGAGCGAAGAGACCCAGTACTTC. It codes for CASSFGRGGSEETQYF.